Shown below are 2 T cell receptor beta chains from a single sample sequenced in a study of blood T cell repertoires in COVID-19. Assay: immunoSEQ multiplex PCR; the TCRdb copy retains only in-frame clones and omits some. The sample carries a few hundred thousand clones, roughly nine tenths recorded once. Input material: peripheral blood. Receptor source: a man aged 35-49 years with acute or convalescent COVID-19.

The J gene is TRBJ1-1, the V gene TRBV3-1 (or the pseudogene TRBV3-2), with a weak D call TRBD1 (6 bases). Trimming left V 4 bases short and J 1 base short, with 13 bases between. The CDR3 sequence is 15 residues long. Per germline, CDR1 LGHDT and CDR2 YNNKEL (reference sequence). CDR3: CASSRHTGTNTEAFF. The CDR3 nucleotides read TGTGCCAGCAGCCGCCACACAGGGACGAACACTGAAGCTTTCTTT.

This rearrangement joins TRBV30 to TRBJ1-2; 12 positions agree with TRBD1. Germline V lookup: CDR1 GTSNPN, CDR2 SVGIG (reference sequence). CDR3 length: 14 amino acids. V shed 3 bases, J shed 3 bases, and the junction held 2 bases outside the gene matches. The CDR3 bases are TGTGCCTGGAGGGGGACAGGGGGCGACTATGGCTACACCTTC. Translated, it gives CAWRGTGGDYGYTF.